A single sample is the source of the 18 T cell receptor beta chains below, sequenced in a study of cytomegalovirus exposure and HLA in healthy donors. The PCR made use of 60 Vbeta and 13 Jbeta primers. Assay: immunoSEQ multiplex PCR; the TCRdb copy retains only in-frame clones and omits some. The table lists around 71,000 clones, approximately 70% of them singletons. The specimen sequenced was PBMCs. These receptors came from a male donor in good health and CMV-seropositive.

This chain links TRBV7-6 with TRBJ2-1; a possible D gene is TRBD2 (6 bases). The CDR3 length is 15 residues. Trimming removed 9 bases from V and 0 bases from J, with 15 bases in between. Germline V gives CDR1 SGHVS, CDR2 FNYEAQ. DNA for the CDR3: TGTGCCAGTGGGGGTGGGAGGAGCTCCTACAATGAGCAGTTCTTC. It translates to CASGGGRSSYNEQFF. Complete variable domain (other parts from reference TRBV7-6 and TRBJ2-1): GAGVSQSPRYKVTKRGQDVALRCDPISGHVSLYWYRQALGQGPEFLTYFNYEAQQDKSGLPNDRFSAERPEGSISTLTIQRTEQRDSAMYRCASGGGRSSYNEQFFGPGTRLTVL.

This chain's CDR3 is CAWSAGYPMNTEAFF. The CDR3 region has the DNA TGTGCCTGGAGTGCGGGATACCCCATGAACACTGAAGCTTTCTTT. The rearrangement joins TRBV30 to TRBJ1-1, with D hard to call. CDR1 is GTSNPN and CDR2 is SVGIG in the germline V gene (reference sequence). V shed 1 base and J shed 0 bases, with 12 bases lying between them. The CDR3 has 15 amino acids.

This clone has a handful of counts. V and J are TRBV10-3 and TRBJ1-2; no clear D. Deletions cut 4 bases from V and 6 bases from J, with 12 bases between. The germline V gene has CDR1 ENHRY and CDR2 SYGVKD. There are 13 residues in the CDR3. The DNA for the CDR3 is TGTGCCATCAGTGTTTCAGGTCCCGATGGCTACACCTTC. Its translation: CAISVSGPDGYTF.

The chain uses TRBV7-6 and TRBJ2-7, with D perhaps TRBD2 (6 bases). V gave up 5 bases and J gave up 0 bases, with 17 bases separating them. This CDR3 is 16 amino acids long. Germline V gene lookup returns CDR1 SGHVS and CDR2 FNYEAQ. CDR3 amino acids: CASSPDGSASSYEQYF. CDR3 DNA sequence: TGTGCCAGCAGCCCAGACGGGAGTGCGAGCTCCTACGAGCAGTACTTC.

The chain employs TRBV29-1 and TRBJ1-1; D gene uncertain. V shed 7 bases and J shed 0 bases, with 15 bases lying between them. Germline values: CDR1 SQVTM, CDR2 ANQGSEA. There are 14 residues in the CDR3. The CDR3 bases are TGCAGCGAACGGGGAGGACGGATGAACACTGAAGCTTTCTTT. This translates into CSERGGRMNTEAFF.

The V and J genes are TRBV18 and TRBJ2-2; the match to TRBD1 covers 7 bases. V shed 6 bases and J 0 bases; nucleotides not matched to a gene: 7. CDR1 is KGHSH and CDR2 is LQKENI in the germline V gene. This CDR3 comprises 16 residues. CDR3 nucleotides: TGTGCCAGCTCTCCCACAGGGGAAACGAACACCGGGGAGCTGTTTTTT. Translated, it gives CASSPTGETNTGELFF.

This chain uses TRBV27 with TRBJ2-1, with 9 bases fitting TRBD2. The germline V gene encodes CDR1 MNHEY and CDR2 SMNVEV (reference sequence). Unmatched junction bases numbered 1, after V lost 3 bases and J lost 1 base. The CDR3 is 15 amino acids. The CDR3 sequence is CASSFAGGSYNEQFF. DNA for the CDR3: TGTGCCAGCAGTTTTGCGGGAGGGTCCTACAATGAGCAGTTCTTC.

The chain combines TRBV5-1 with TRBJ2-3; maybe TRBD2 (6 bases). V was trimmed by 4 bases and J by 1 base, leaving 16 bases between them. The CDR3 totals 16 residues. From germline, CDR1 is SGHRS and CDR2 YFSETQ. CDR3 in amino acids: CASSLGTPGGTDTQYF. DNA for the CDR3: TGCGCCAGCAGCCTCGGGACTCCTGGGGGCACAGATACGCAGTATTTT.

In regard to this clone: A junction end diverges from the germline sequence, so it may reflect a read error. The V and J genes are TRBV4-1 and TRBJ2-5; 10 nucleotides line up with TRBD2. CDR3 length: 16 residues. CDR1 and CDR2 from the germline V gene are MGHRA and YSYEKL. Written as DNA, the CDR3 is TGCGCCAGCAGCCAAGCTAGCGGGAGTTATCAAGAAACCCAGTACTTC. It is translated as CASSQASGSYQETQYF.

This clone has just a few counts. The V and J genes are TRBV7-9 and TRBJ2-7; TRBD1 matches at 9 bases. The CDR3 runs to 15 residues. Germline assignment: CDR1 SEHNR and CDR2 FQNEAQ (reference sequence). V was pared by 4 bases and J by 3 bases, with 7 bases of the junction left unmatched. The CDR3 bases are TGTGCCAGCAGCTCACCGGGACAGGGAGTCTACGAGCAGTACTTC. It yields the protein CASSSPGQGVYEQYF.

This rearrangement joins TRBV5-1 to TRBJ1-1; 9 bases align to TRBD1. From germline, CDR1 is SGHRS and CDR2 YFSETQ. CDR3 length: 18 residues. Trimming cost V 1 base and J 4 bases; bases outside gene matches: 14. The CDR3 reads CASSLNMGQGGGATEAFF. The CDR3 nucleotides are TGCGCCAGCAGCTTGAATATGGGACAGGGCGGGGGAGCCACTGAAGCTTTCTTT.

The chain is built from TRBV10-3 and TRBJ2-7; TRBD1 agrees at 9 bases. The junction had 11 bases not matched to a gene; V was cut back by 10 bases and J by 4 bases. The CDR3 has 14 residues. Germline CDR1 ENHRY, CDR2 SYGVKD. The CDR3: CATAGQGRNYEQYF. DNA for the CDR3: TGTGCCACGGCAGGACAGGGGAGGAATTACGAGCAGTACTTC.

This clone was found a few times. The genes are TRBV5-1 and TRBJ2-1; TRBD1 aligns across 9 bases. The CDR3 runs 15 residues. Germline assignment: CDR1 SGHRS and CDR2 YFSETQ. J lost 7 bases, V lost 7 bases, and 12 bases had no gene match. In DNA form, the CDR3 reads TGCGCCAGCTCGTCCGCCGGGACAGGGAGTAATGAGCAGTTCTTC. Its protein is CASSSAGTGSNEQFF.

The genes are TRBV7-3 and TRBJ1-2; D gene ambiguous. CDR1 SGHTA and CDR2 FQGTGA come from the germline V gene. CDR3 length equals 13 residues. Trimming stripped 2 bases from V and 5 bases from J, with 9 bases between. CDR3 DNA sequence: TGTGCCAGCAGCTTAGACCTCGGGTATGGCTACACCTTC. The encoded protein is CASSLDLGYGYTF.

The chain uses TRBV18 and TRBJ2-5; TRBD2 matches 12 bases. The CDR3 has 21 amino acids. J gave up 2 bases and V 3 bases, and 19 bases lay outside the gene matches. Germline CDR1 KGHSH, CDR2 LQKENI. The CDR3 DNA is TGTGCCAGCTCACCGGTCCGGGGTCGGACTAGCGGGATCATATCGCAAGAGACCCAGTACTTC. Protein product: CASSPVRGRTSGIISQETQYF.

The rearrangement links TRBV10-3 to TRBJ2-6, with a tentative D call TRBD2 (5 bases). CDR1 ENHRY and CDR2 SYGVKD come from the germline V gene. This CDR3 spans 15 amino acids. The V gene lost 6 bases and the J gene lost 0 bases, with 9 bases spanning the gap. The CDR3 here is CAIRASPSGANVLTF. CDR3 coding DNA: TGTGCCATCAGAGCTAGCCCCTCTGGGGCCAACGTCCTGACTTTC.

The chain carries TRBV5-6 and TRBJ2-4; TRBD1 matches 7 bases. V shed 4 bases, J shed 8 bases, and the junction held 12 bases outside the gene matches. From germline, CDR1 is SGHDT and CDR2 YYEEEE. There are 15 residues in the CDR3. The chain's CDR3 is CASSDRQGRRDIQYF. CDR3 bases: TGTGCCAGCAGCGACCGACAGGGTAGGAGAGACATTCAGTACTTC.

This rearrangement joins TRBV5-4 to TRBJ1-1, with 8 bases aligning to TRBD1. This CDR3 has 17 residues. V lost 2 bases, J lost 3 bases, and 12 bases stayed unmatched. Looked up from germline, CDR1 is SGHNT and CDR2 is YYREEE (reference sequence). The CDR3 DNA reads as TGTGCCAGCAGCTTAGTTACCCCGACAGGGGACCACACTGAAGCTTTCTTT. This translates into CASSLVTPTGDHTEAFF.